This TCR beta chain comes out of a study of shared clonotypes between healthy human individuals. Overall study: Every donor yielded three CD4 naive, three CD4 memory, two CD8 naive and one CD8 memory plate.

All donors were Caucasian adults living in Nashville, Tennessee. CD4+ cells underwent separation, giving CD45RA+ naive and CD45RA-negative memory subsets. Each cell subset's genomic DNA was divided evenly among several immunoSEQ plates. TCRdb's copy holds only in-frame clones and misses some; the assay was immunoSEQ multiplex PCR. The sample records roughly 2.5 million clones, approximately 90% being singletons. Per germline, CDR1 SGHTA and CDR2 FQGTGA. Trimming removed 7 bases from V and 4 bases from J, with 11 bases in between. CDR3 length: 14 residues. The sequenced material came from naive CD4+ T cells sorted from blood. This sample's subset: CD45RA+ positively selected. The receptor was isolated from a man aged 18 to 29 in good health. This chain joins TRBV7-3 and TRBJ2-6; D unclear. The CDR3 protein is CASTDNPGANVLTF. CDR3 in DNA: TGTGCCAGCACCGACAACCCCGGGGCCAACGTCCTGACTTTC.